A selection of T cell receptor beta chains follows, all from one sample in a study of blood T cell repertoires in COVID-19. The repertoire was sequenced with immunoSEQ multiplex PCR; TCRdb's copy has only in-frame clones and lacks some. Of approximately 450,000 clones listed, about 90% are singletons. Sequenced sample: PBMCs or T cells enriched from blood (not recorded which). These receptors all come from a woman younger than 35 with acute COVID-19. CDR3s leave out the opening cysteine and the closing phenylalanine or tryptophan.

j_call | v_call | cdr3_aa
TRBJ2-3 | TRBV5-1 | ASSFGENTDTQY
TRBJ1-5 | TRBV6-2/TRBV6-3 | ASSRGQYQPQH
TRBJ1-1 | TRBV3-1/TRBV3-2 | ASSLRRTGGGGNTEAF
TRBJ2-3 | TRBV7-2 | ASSPLQGVTQY
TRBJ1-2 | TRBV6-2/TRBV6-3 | ASSYSMRDPYT
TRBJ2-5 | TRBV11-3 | ASSPQGTQY
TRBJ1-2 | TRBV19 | ASREDRGRIGGYT
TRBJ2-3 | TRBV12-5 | ASAPGEISRRDTQY
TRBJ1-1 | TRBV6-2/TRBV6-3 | ASSISSRTEAF
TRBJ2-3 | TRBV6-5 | ATRRQGADTQY
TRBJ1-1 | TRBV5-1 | ASSLDRVGNTEAF
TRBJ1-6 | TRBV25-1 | ASSDLTGISNSPLH
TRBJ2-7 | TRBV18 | ASSPRDASSQY
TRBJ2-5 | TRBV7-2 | ASSLATGQETQY
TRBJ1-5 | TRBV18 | ASSPSRDQPQH
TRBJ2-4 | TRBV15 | ATSAGGDGRYSIQY
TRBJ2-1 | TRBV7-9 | ASSGGLLHNEQF
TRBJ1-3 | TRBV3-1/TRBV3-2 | ASSQGGGGSGNTIY
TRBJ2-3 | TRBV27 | ASRSLAGGPDTQY
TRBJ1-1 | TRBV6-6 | ASRQGASEAF
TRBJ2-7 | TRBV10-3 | ATTEGALSYEQY
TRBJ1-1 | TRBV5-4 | ASSPTWRVDTEAF
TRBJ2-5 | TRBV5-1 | ASGRQGEEETQY
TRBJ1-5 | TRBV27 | ASSLGRNQPQH
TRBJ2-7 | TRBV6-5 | ASSGRQKSYEQY
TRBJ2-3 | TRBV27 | ASSRPLTGSTDTQY
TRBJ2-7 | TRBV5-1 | ASSPRTGTYEQY
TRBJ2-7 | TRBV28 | ASRDTYEQY
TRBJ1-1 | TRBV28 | ASGQMNTEAF
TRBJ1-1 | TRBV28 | ASSLYNTGVRAGRTEAF
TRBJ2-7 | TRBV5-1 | ASSSKRGGGEQY
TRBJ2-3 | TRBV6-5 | ASRGWEGRDTQY
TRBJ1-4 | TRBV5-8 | ASSLGQDEKLF
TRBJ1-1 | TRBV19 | ASSQGRNTEAF
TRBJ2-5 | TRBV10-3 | AISDGVSKETQY
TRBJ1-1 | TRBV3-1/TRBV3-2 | ASSDHASRGNTEAF
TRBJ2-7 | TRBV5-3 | ARRRPRQNSYEQY
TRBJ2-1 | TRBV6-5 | ASRPSAGGQF
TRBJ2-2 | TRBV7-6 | ASSLFISRGGELF
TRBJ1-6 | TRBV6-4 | ASSAGVGNSPLH
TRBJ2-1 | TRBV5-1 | ASSLAGTSSGNEQF
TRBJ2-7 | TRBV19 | ASSIGTGAYEQY
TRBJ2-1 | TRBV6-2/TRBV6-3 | ASSPTDNEQF
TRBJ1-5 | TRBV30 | AWRDRQGGNQPQH
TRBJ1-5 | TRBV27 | ASSTGNQPQH
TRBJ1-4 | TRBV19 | ASSRGDRGGEKLF
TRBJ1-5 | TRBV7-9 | ASSFGQNQPQH
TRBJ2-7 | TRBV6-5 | ASSYSNDLALYEQY
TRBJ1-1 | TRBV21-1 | ASSGRQYLNTEAF
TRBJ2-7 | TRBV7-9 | ASSSPVGLYEQY
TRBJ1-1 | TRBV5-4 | ASSLDTTEAF
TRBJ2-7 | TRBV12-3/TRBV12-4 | ASSPTGSYEQY
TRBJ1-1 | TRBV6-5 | ASSQGTGSDTEAF
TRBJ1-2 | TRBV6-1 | ASSEDRTPGYGYT
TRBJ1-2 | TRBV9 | ASSFARDYGYT
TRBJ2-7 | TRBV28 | ASSFRRSPPYEQY
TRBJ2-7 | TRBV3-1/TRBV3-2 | ASSQGPLTRA
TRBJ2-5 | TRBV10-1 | ASSDREETQY
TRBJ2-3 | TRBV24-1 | ATSDSDTQY